Listed below are T cell receptor beta chains from one sample, sequenced in a study of fetal regulatory T cell absence and autoimmunity. Here immunoSEQ multiplex PCR was the method, and the copy in TCRdb shows in-frame clones only, minus some. The repertoire has roughly 95,000 clones, about two thirds of them found once; the top ten carry 1.5% to 2.5%. The sequenced sample consisted of pancreas tissue. Every receptor here comes from a male donor with IPEX syndrome. CDR3s include the opening cysteine and the closing phenylalanine or tryptophan. The D gene is left open where the match is weak. Not all rows give a size; the values are once, few, many and, for expanded clones, a class.

NA,TRBV13,NA,14,TRBJ2-3,CASSLEERTDTQYF,TGTGCCAGCAGCTTGGAGGAAAGGACAGATACGCAGTATTTT
NA,TRBV11-3,NA,13,TRBJ2-7,CASSLTGTYEQYF,TGTGCCAGCAGCTTAACAGGGACCTACGAGCAGTACTTC
NA,TRBV5-4,few,14,TRBJ2-7,CASSLAGPSYEQYF,TGTGCCAGCAGCTTGGCCGGGCCTTCCTACGAGCAGTACTTC
TRBD1,TRBV5-4,NA,16,TRBJ1-2,CASSSILRQGTYGYTF,TGTGCCAGCAGCTCCATCTTACGACAGGGTACTTATGGCTACACCTTC
NA,TRBV5-1,NA,17,TRBJ2-5,CASSSGPGVGSQETQYF,TGCGCCAGCAGCTCCGGGCCCGGGGTGGGGTCCCAAGAGACCCAGTACTTC
NA,TRBV6-5,few,14,TRBJ1-5,CASSSGYSNQPQHF,TGTGCCAGCAGCTCAGGTTATAGCAATCAGCCCCAGCATTTT
TRBD2,TRBV5-4,once,17,TRBJ2-3,CASSLGGGRAFTDTQYF,TGTGCCAGCAGCTTGGGGGGCGGGAGGGCCTTCACAGATACGCAGTATTTT
NA,TRBV2,NA,17,TRBJ2-4,CASWNPGIWIAKNIQYF,TGTGCCAGCTGGAATCCCGGGATCTGGATAGCCAAAAACATTCAGTACTTC
TRBD1,TRBV6-1,NA,16,TRBJ1-5,CASSKGTGRADQPQHF,TGTGCCAGCAGTAAAGGGACAGGGAGAGCGGATCAGCCCCAGCATTTT
NA,TRBV4-3,NA,17,TRBJ1-3,CASSQDFAWYSGNTIYF,TGCGCCAGCAGCCAAGATTTCGCTTGGTACTCTGGAAACACCATATATTTT
TRBD1,TRBV6-5,few,14,TRBJ2-7,CASSYSGTGYEQYF,TGTGCCAGCAGTTACTCCGGGACAGGGTACGAGCAGTACTTC
NA,TRBV19,NA,14,TRBJ2-7,CASSPDRIRYEQYF,TGTGCCAGTAGCCCGGACCGTATTCGCTACGAGCAGTACTTC
TRBD1,TRBV27,few,14,TRBJ1-5,CASSAGQSNQPQHF,TGTGCCAGCAGTGCGGGACAGTCTAATCAGCCCCAGCATTTT
NA,TRBV2,NA,13,TRBJ2-1,CASIWLAGNEQFF,TGTGCCAGCATCTGGCTAGCTGGTAATGAGCAGTTCTTC
NA,TRBV27,NA,14,TRBJ1-5,CATSVQGINQPQHF,TGTGCCACCTCTGTACAGGGCATTAATCAGCCCCAGCATTTT
NA,TRBV4-2,NA,12,TRBJ2-3,CASSQGRGTQYF,TGTGCCAGCAGCCAAGGAAGGGGTACGCAGTATTTT
TRBD1,TRBV30,once,13,TRBJ1-1,CAWGQGGYTEAFF,TGTGCCTGGGGACAGGGGGGGTACACTGAAGCTTTCTTT
TRBD1,TRBV11-2,NA,15,TRBJ2-2,CASSLGQGNTGELFF,TGTGCCAGCAGCCTGGGACAGGGGAACACCGGGGAGCTGTTTTTT
TRBD1,TRBV11-2,NA,14,TRBJ2-7,CASSRDRGWYEQYF,TGTGCCAGCAGTAGGGACAGGGGGTGGTACGAGCAGTACTTC
TRBD2,TRBV15,NA,21,TRBJ2-2,CATSRGLGLAGGPTNTGELFF,TGTGCCACCAGCAGAGGCCTCGGACTAGCGGGGGGTCCCACGAACACCGGGGAGCTGTTTTTT
NA,TRBV18,NA,13,TRBJ1-2,CASSPQGIEGYTF,TGTGCCAGCTCACCACAGGGAATCGAGGGCTACACCTTC
TRBD2,TRBV7-2,NA,15,TRBJ2-5,CASSLASGRQETQYF,TGTGCCAGCAGCTTAGCTAGCGGGAGGCAAGAGACCCAGTACTTC
NA,TRBV4-1,NA,14,TRBJ2-7,CASSQGPWAYEQYF,TGCGCCAGCAGCCAAGGGCCTTGGGCCTACGAGCAGTACTTC
NA,TRBV13,NA,13,TRBJ2-7,CASSPWTTYEQYF,TGTGCCAGCAGCCCCTGGACCACCTACGAGCAGTACTTC
NA,TRBV18,NA,14,TRBJ1-1,CASSLLESLAEAFF,TGTGCCAGCTCACTCCTAGAGTCGCTGGCTGAAGCTTTCTTT
TRBD1,TRBV7-9,NA,14,TRBJ2-5,CASSFWDRGETQYF,TGTGCCAGCAGCTTCTGGGACAGGGGAGAGACCCAGTACTTC
NA,TRBV29-1,NA,13,TRBJ2-2,CSVEVAGTGELFF,TGCAGCGTTGAAGTCGCTGGCACCGGGGAGCTGTTTTTT
TRBD1,TRBV19,once,15,TRBJ1-6,CASSIRGQGSSPLHF,TGTGCCAGTAGTATTCGGGGACAGGGGAGTTCACCCCTCCACTTT
TRBD2,TRBV6-1,NA,16,TRBJ2-3,CASSALAGGRTDTQYF,TGTGCCAGCAGTGCTCTAGCGGGGGGGCGTACAGATACGCAGTATTTT